This note documents a single T cell receptor (beta chain) sequence. Using immunoSEQ multiplex PCR, the repertoire was profiled, and TCRdb retains in-frame clones only, with some absent. This sample has fewer than 150,000 clones, with approximately 89% found just once. The data originate from a study of blood T cell repertoires in COVID-19. Study-level background: Samples taken during acute and convalescent COVID-19 were collected in the United States, Italy and Spain. In each case, the material was cDNA or gDNA derived from T cells, B-cell-depleted T cells, or PBMCs.

In germline, CDR1 is SGHTA, CDR2 FQGNSA. V was pared by 4 bases and J by 1 base, with 23 bases between. This CDR3 is 18 amino acids long. This chain connects TRBV7-2 to TRBJ2-7; a weak D match, TRBD1 (6 bases). Sequencing used peripheral blood. This receptor was taken from a woman aged 60 to 75 with COVID-19, enrolled during active disease. CDR3 protein: CASSYMYEGRGGSYEQYF. CDR3 in DNA: TGTGCCAGCAGCTATATGTATGAAGGAAGAGGGGGATCCTACGAGCAGTACTTC.